Given below is one TCR beta chain in context. Its specificity is not known. The source of the sample is a study of shared clonotypes between healthy human individuals. Study results and caveats: What naive subsets generally showed was a larger estimated richness than memory subsets showed. Clonotype sharing across a few donors was observed for 4.5% to 6.5% of naive CD4 clonotypes.

The authors split each subset's genomic DNA evenly across several immunoSEQ plates. Clones were sequenced by immunoSEQ multiplex PCR, and TCRdb holds only the in-frame ones, with some missing. There are over 1.4 million clones in the sample; about 96% occur only once, and about 1% lies in the top ten. The clonotype comes from a man aged 25 to 45 in good health. Source material: naive CD4+ T cells sorted from blood. Subset given: CD45RA+ positively selected.

CDR3 region: CASSSPTGLRETQYF. CDR3 bases: TGTGCCAGCAGTTCACCTACAGGATTGAGGGAGACCCAGTACTTC. The rearrangement uses TRBV28 and TRBJ2-5; D possibly corresponds to TRBD1 (5 bases). In germline, CDR1 is MDHEN, CDR2 SYDVKM. Trimming removed 4 bases from V and 5 bases from J, with 17 bases in between. This CDR3 is built from 15 residues.